A selection of T cell receptor beta chains follows, all from one sample in a study of regulatory T cells in long-lasting Graves disease. TCRdb analysed the multiplex PCR reads with MiXCR anew, one entry per CDR3 protein. Altogether about 470,000 distinct CDR3 sequences are present, approximately 21% being singletons, with the ten largest covering 6.5% to 9%. Material: peripheral blood mononuclear cells (PBMCs), obtained when the disease was refractory, from a patient treated with antithyroid drugs. The receptors originated from a female donor with Graves disease. The CDR3 runs from the conserved cysteine through the conserved F or W.

V gene	J gene	CDR3 length	CDR3 protein
TRBV2	TRBJ1-2	17	CASSDTGAGGARYGYTF
TRBV6-2/TRBV6-3	TRBJ2-5	18	CASTPGGLWGLPQETQYF
TRBV5-1	TRBJ1-6	13	CASSYGTDSPLHF
TRBV5-1	TRBJ1-5	15	CASSWFTGSNQPQHF
TRBV27	TRBJ2-7	17	CASSPTTGGRSNDGQYF
TRBV7-2	TRBJ2-6	15	CASSFDNSGANVLTF
TRBV18	TRBJ2-5	15	CASSPVATGEKTQYF
TRBV28	TRBJ1-5	15	CTSSSPGQRNQPQHF
TRBV24-1	TRBJ2-2	15	CATSGTGTPTGELFF
TRBV20-1	TRBJ2-7	15	CSAPKAGGGNYEQYF
TRBV12-3/TRBV12-4	TRBJ1-4	15	CASSLGPGRGEKLFF
TRBV24-1	TRBJ2-7	14	CATSPRDRVYEQYF
TRBV13	TRBJ2-3	16	CASSSPGLAGADTQYF
TRBV6-5	TRBJ1-4	15	CASSYSTGGGEKLFF
TRBV11-2	TRBJ2-5	12	CASSSGGETQYF
TRBV6-8	TRBJ1-1	13	CASRSYVGTEAFF
TRBV29-1	TRBJ1-1	14	CSVENLLSNTEAFF
TRBV5-1	TRBJ1-5	14	CASSLAGLDQPQHF
TRBV4-1	TRBJ2-7	13	CASSQQGFYEQYF
TRBV6-1	TRBJ1-5	12	CASSEGSQPQHF
TRBV28	TRBJ1-2	13	CASSLGAPYGYTF
TRBV12-3/TRBV12-4	TRBJ2-5	16	CASRPTTGGTQETQYF
TRBV7-2	TRBJ2-1	17	CASSLAGTSGGYNEQFF
TRBV6-1	TRBJ2-7	14	CASNLQGVLYEQYF
TRBV12-3/TRBV12-4	TRBJ2-2	11	CASSLFGELFF
TRBV5-1	TRBJ1-2	13	CASSFAGRDGYTF
TRBV2	TRBJ2-2	14	CASKGQGVHGELFF
TRBV19	TRBJ1-2	16	CASRAKPGTGHYGYTF
TRBV6-1	TRBJ1-1	15	CASRTIPGQNTEAFF
TRBV20-1	TRBJ1-2	12	CSANDRVYGYTF
TRBV20-1	TRBJ2-5	16	CSARALGLAAQETQYF
TRBV3-1	TRBJ2-7	12	CASSDRRYEQYF
TRBV27	TRBJ1-1	14	CASRLQGRNTEALF
TRBV12-3/TRBV12-4	TRBJ1-5	13	CASSLGGEQPQHF
TRBV20-1	TRBJ1-2	13	CSARDTSLYGYTF
TRBV14	TRBJ2-4	14	CASSASGEGDIQYF
TRBV28	TRBJ2-1	15	CASSLIRESYNEQFF
TRBV13	TRBJ2-7	17	CASSLLLAGVLSYEQYF
TRBV2	TRBJ1-2	13	CASSEKGDYGYTF
TRBV6-2/TRBV6-3	TRBJ1-1	15	CASSYSGGFRTEAFF
TRBV7-9	TRBJ1-2	16	CASSFSGTEVNYGYTF
TRBV29-1	TRBJ1-5	16	CSVAMTDRGNNQPQHF